This T cell receptor (beta chain) came from a study of T cell changes during pregnancy in multiple sclerosis. This clone was counted once. Germline V gene sequence: CDR1 MNHNS, CDR2 SASEGT. CDR3 length: 16 amino acids. V was pared by 2 bases and J by 3 bases, with 3 bases of the junction left unmatched. Sequencing was performed with immunoSEQ multiplex PCR; in TCRdb, only in-frame clones are kept and a portion is missing. The sample carries about 93,000 clones, roughly 92% recorded once. This specimen was peripheral blood, taken after pregnancy. This chain uses TRBV6-1 with TRBJ2-1; TRBD2 matches at 11 bases. This TCR was sampled from a female donor with multiple sclerosis, enrolled in a pregnancy study. The CDR3 sequence is CASSETSGSYYNEQFF. CDR3 nucleotides: TGTGCCAGCAGTGAAACTAGCGGGAGTTACTACAATGAGCAGTTCTTC.